This T cell receptor (beta chain) is from a study of a mutant IDH1 vaccine in newly diagnosed glioma. The CDR3 is 10 amino acids. In germline, CDR1 is SGHDN, CDR2 FVKESK. V lost 9 bases, J lost 3 bases, and 5 bases lay in between. Time point in this sample: baseline, week 1 (first vaccination visit). Treatment meaning: pre-vaccination baseline after standard-of-care therapy. Measured with immunoSEQ multiplex PCR; TCRdb has only the in-frame clones, and not every one. The sample lists about 16,000 clones; about 77% were seen once. The source material was PBMCs, sampled from a glioma patient treated with radiotherapy, temozolomide or both. The V call is TRBV14, the J call TRBJ1-2; D unclear. This TCR was sampled from a man in his forties with glioma. CDR3 protein: CARRHYGYTF. The CDR3 DNA reads TGTGCCAGGAGACACTATGGCTACACCTTC.